Listed below are T cell receptor beta chains from one sample, sequenced in a study of blood T cell repertoires in COVID-19. The data were produced by immunoSEQ multiplex PCR, yet TCRdb's version contains in-frame clones alone and is incomplete. The table lists some 150,000 clones, under 90% of them singletons. The specimen was peripheral blood. Every receptor here comes from a human donor in a cohort sampled during active COVID-19. CDR3s include the opening cysteine and the closing phenylalanine or tryptophan. A D gene is named only where the DNA matches it firmly. Part of the rows lack a size; the others show once, few, many or a class for expanded clones.

j_call clone_size d_call cdr3_length v_call cdr3_nt cdr3_aa
TRBJ1-2 NA TRBD1 15 TRBV7-3 TGTGCCAGCAGCTCGACAGGGGGATCTAACTATGGCTACACCTTC CASSSTGGSNYGYTF
TRBJ2-7 NA TRBD1 13 TRBV7-2 TGTGCCAGCAGCTTAGGGACAGGGTGGGAGCAGTACTTC CASSLGTGWEQYF
TRBJ1-1 NA NA 12 TRBV29-1 TGCAGCGTAGGGGGATCTCGCACTGAAGCTTTCTTT CSVGGSRTEAFF
TRBJ1-3 NA NA 16 TRBV5-1 TGCGCCAGCAGCCCGGGGGGCCAAAGCTCTGGAAACACCATATATTTT CASSPGGQSSGNTIYF
TRBJ2-2 NA TRBD1 14 TRBV5-1 TGCGCCAGCAGCCCACAGGGGGTCCCCGGGGAGCTGTTTTTT CASSPQGVPGELFF
TRBJ1-6 NA NA 14 TRBV7-3 TGTGCCAGCAGCTTATCAGGGGTCAATTCACCCCTCCACTTT CASSLSGVNSPLHF
TRBJ2-7 few NA 14 TRBV7-9 TGTGCCAGCAGCCCCACAGGGCGCAGAGTCGAGCAGTACTTC CASSPTGRRVEQYF
TRBJ1-5 NA NA 12 TRBV12-3/TRBV12-4 TGTGCCAGCACAGTAGGGAGGCAGCCCCAGCATTTT CASTVGRQPQHF
TRBJ2-5 NA NA 13 TRBV19 TGTGCCAGTAGTCAGGTCCCTGGAGAGACCCAGTACTTC CASSQVPGETQYF
TRBJ2-3 NA TRBD2 14 TRBV11-1 TGTGCCAGCAGCCGGGAAAGACTAGCGAATACGCAGTATTTT CASSRERLANTQYF
TRBJ2-4 NA NA 17 TRBV3-1/TRBV3-2 TGTGCCAGCAGCCAAGGAGACAGTCTACTAGCCAAAAACATTCAGTACTTC CASSQGDSLLAKNIQYF
TRBJ1-2 NA TRBD1 13 TRBV7-9 TGTGCCAGCAGCCCCGACAGGGGGTATGGCTACACCTTC CASSPDRGYGYTF
TRBJ2-2 NA TRBD1 15 TRBV5-4 TGTGCCAGCAGCTTGGCCTCGGGACAGGCCGGGGAGCTGTTTTTT CASSLASGQAGELFF
TRBJ1-1 NA NA 15 TRBV29-1 TGCAGCGTTGAAGATCGGGACTGGTCGAACACTGAAGCTTTCTTT CSVEDRDWSNTEAFF
TRBJ2-1 NA NA 15 TRBV6-4 TGTGCCATTATCCCTCCAGGGGTCTCCTACAATGAGCAGTTCTTC CAIIPPGVSYNEQFF
TRBJ2-3 NA TRBD2 16 TRBV3-1/TRBV3-2 TGTGCCAGCAGCCAAGGAAAAAGCGGGAGGGCAGATACGCAGTATTTT CASSQGKSGRADTQYF
TRBJ1-2 NA TRBD1 15 TRBV5-6 TGTGCCAGCAGCTTGCCGACAGGGGGCGCTGGGGGCTACACCTTC CASSLPTGGAGGYTF
TRBJ1-5 NA TRBD1 17 TRBV7-2 TGTGCCAGCAGCTTAGTAGGGGGGACAGGGGGCGTTCAGCCCCAGCATTTT CASSLVGGTGGVQPQHF
TRBJ1-1 once NA 15 TRBV7-9 TGTGCCAGCAGCTTCGACACACAACCCGACACTGAAGCTTTCTTT CASSFDTQPDTEAFF
TRBJ2-1 NA TRBD2 15 TRBV7-9 TGTGCCAGCAGCTTAGGCGGGACTAGCTTCAATGAGCAGTTCTTC CASSLGGTSFNEQFF
TRBJ1-1 NA TRBD1 16 TRBV3-1/TRBV3-2 TGTGCCAGCAGCCAAGCGTCGACAGGGGAGGTGACTGAAGCTTTCTTT CASSQASTGEVTEAFF
TRBJ1-5 NA NA 14 TRBV3-1/TRBV3-2 TGTGCCAGCAGTTCTGAGACAGGCAATCAGCCCCAGCATTTT CASSSETGNQPQHF
TRBJ2-6 NA NA 14 TRBV6-5 TGTGCCAGCAAAGGGGAATTAGGGGCCAACGTCCTGACTTTC CASKGELGANVLTF
TRBJ2-6 NA NA 15 TRBV7-3 TGTGCCAGCTCCCCTCCAGGGGCTGGGGCCAACGTCCTGACTTTC CASSPPGAGANVLTF
TRBJ2-5 NA TRBD2 14 TRBV7-9 TGTGCCAGCAGCTTAGGACTAGCGGAAGAGACCCAGTACTTC CASSLGLAEETQYF
TRBJ2-3 NA NA 14 TRBV5-1 TGCGCCAGCGGCCTATATCCGGGAACAGATACGCAGTATTTT CASGLYPGTDTQYF
TRBJ2-1 NA NA 12 TRBV6-5 TGTGCCAGCAGTATCCGGGGAGGTGAGCAGTTCTTC CASSIRGGEQFF
TRBJ1-5 NA NA 15 TRBV15 TGTGCCACCAGCAGGGGGGGGCGCGGACCTCAGCCCCAGCATTTT CATSRGGRGPQPQHF
TRBJ2-5 NA TRBD2 14 TRBV7-2 TGTGCCAGCAGGGCCACTAGCGGACAAGAGACCCAGTACTTC CASRATSGQETQYF
TRBJ1-1 NA TRBD1 14 TRBV7-3 TGTGCCAGCAGCCAGACAGGGGCGAACACTGAAGCTTTCTTT CASSQTGANTEAFF
TRBJ2-1 NA TRBD1 17 TRBV27 TGTGCCAGCAGTTCCTTACTCGGACAGGGTCTATCGCAGGAGCAGTTCTTC CASSSLLGQGLSQEQFF
TRBJ1-1 few NA 14 TRBV5-4 TGTGCCAGCAGCCGCCCTGGACAGTCGGGTGAAGCTTTCTTT CASSRPGQSGEAFF
TRBJ1-5 few NA 15 TRBV5-1 TGCGCCAGCAGCTTGGCCGGGGATGGCAATCAGCCCCAGCATTTT CASSLAGDGNQPQHF
TRBJ1-1 once NA 14 TRBV5-6 TGTGCCAGCGGACTATGGTTAGTAAACACTGAAGCTTTCTTT CASGLWLVNTEAFF
TRBJ1-2 once TRBD1 11 TRBV2 TGTGCCAAACAGGGGGCGGTTGGCTACACCTTC CAKQGAVGYTF
TRBJ2-7 NA NA 15 TRBV9 TGTGCCAGCAGCGTAGGTACAGGGGGACTATACGAGCAGTACTTC CASSVGTGGLYEQYF
TRBJ2-7 NA NA 17 TRBV4-2 TGTGCCAGCAGCCTCCTCCGATCGGGGGGCGTTAGGAACGAGCAGTACTTC CASSLLRSGGVRNEQYF
TRBJ2-4 NA NA 16 TRBV2 TGTGCCAGCAGTGCAGGGCGGGGGCTACCCAAAAACATTCAGTACTTC CASSAGRGLPKNIQYF
TRBJ1-5 NA NA 14 TRBV9 TGTGCCAGCAGCGCCCAGGGTGGGAATCAGCCCCAGCATTTT CASSAQGGNQPQHF
TRBJ1-2 once TRBD1 13 TRBV20-1 TGCAGTGCTAGTAGTCCCGGGACAGCCGGCTACACCTTC CSASSPGTAGYTF
TRBJ1-2 once NA 13 TRBV5-5 TGTGCCAGCAGCCTCGCAGACAGCTATGGCTACACCTTC CASSLADSYGYTF